The 24 T cell receptor beta chains below were found in one sample sequenced in a study of Ad26.COV2.S vaccination and SARS-CoV-2 variants. Sequencing was performed with immunoSEQ multiplex PCR; in TCRdb, only in-frame clones are kept and a portion is missing. The table records some 420,000 clones, more than 75% of them present only once. Treatment described: roughly 18 received Ad26.COV2.S at low or high dose, single or two shots; about 5 received placebo; per-sample allocation not given. It was on day 63 after the first vaccine or placebo injection that samples were taken. Here the sequenced sample was peripheral blood, taken in a trial of Ad26.COV2.S vaccine versus placebo. These receptor sequences come from a person between 18 and 65 years old who received the Ad26.COV2.S COVID-19 vaccine or a placebo.

V is TRBV6-5 and J is TRBJ1-2; possibly TRBD1 for D (5 bases). The CDR3 is 12 amino acids. Trimming pared 6 bases from V and 7 bases from J, leaving 12 bases between. CDR1 MNHEY and CDR2 SVGAGI come from the germline V gene. Written as DNA, the CDR3 is TGTGCCAGCAGATGGGACGTCTCTGGCTACACCTTC. It encodes CASRWDVSGYTF.

The rearrangement links TRBV28 to TRBJ1-6; D perhaps matches TRBD1 (6 bases). The CDR3 is 15 residues long. The V gene's germline CDR1 is MDHEN and CDR2 SYDVKM. Trimming stripped 8 bases from V and 7 bases from J, with 18 bases between. CDR3 nucleotides: TGTGCCAGCCTAAACCGGGGGCCGGAAAATTCACCCCTCCACTTT. It is translated as CASLNRGPENSPLHF.

This clone was detected only a few times. This rearrangement joins TRBV6-5 to TRBJ2-7, with 12 bases lining up with TRBD2. V was pared by 4 bases and J by 1 base, with 2 bases of the junction left unmatched. The CDR3 is 15 residues long. Germline V gene data show CDR1 as MNHEY and CDR2 as SVGAGI. DNA of the CDR3: TGTGCCAGCAGTTCTAGCGGGGGGGCTTCCTACGAGCAGTACTTC. Translation gives CASSSSGGASYEQYF.

V gene TRBV27 combines with J gene TRBJ1-2; D is possibly TRBD1 (5 bases). Per the germline V gene, CDR1 is MNHEY and CDR2 is SMNVEV (reference sequence). This CDR3 is built from 15 residues. Between the trimmed V and J ends, which lost 0 bases and 0 bases, there was a span of 8 bases. CDR3 nucleotides: TGTGCCAGCAGTTTATCTCCAGGGACTAACTATGGCTACACCTTC. It yields the protein CASSLSPGTNYGYTF.

This chain joins TRBV6-6 and TRBJ1-5, with no clear D. The CDR3 spans 14 residues. The germline V and J ends were trimmed by 6 bases and 2 bases, with 11 bases remaining between them. Germline CDR1 reads MNHNY; CDR2 reads SVGAGI (reference sequence). The DNA of the CDR3 is TGTGCCAGCAGGACAATTACGGGCAATCAGCCCCAGCATTTT. Its protein product is CASRTITGNQPQHF.

The chain employs TRBV4-1 and TRBJ1-6; the D gene is possibly TRBD1 (5 bases). The CDR3 has 17 amino acids. Germline CDR1 reads MGHRA; CDR2 reads YSYEKL. V lost 1 base and J lost 7, with 17 bases in between. DNA of the CDR3: TGCGCCAGCAGCCAAGGGATCTTGGGGCCCCCGAATTCACCCCTCCACTTT. Translating it yields CASSQGILGPPNSPLHF.

The rearrangement joins TRBV6-5 to TRBJ1-4; D might be TRBD1 (5 bases). The CDR3 loop spans 14 amino acids. Germline V lookup: CDR1 MNHEY, CDR2 SVGAGI. Trimming pared 2 bases from V and 3 bases from J, leaving 7 bases between. CDR3 sequence (DNA): TGTGCCAGCAGTTACAGGGGATCTAATGAAAAACTGTTTTTT. Translated, it gives CASSYRGSNEKLFF.

The chain couples TRBV4-3 to TRBJ2-7; D may be TRBD1 (5 bases). The CDR3 runs 15 residues. The germline gives CDR1 LGHNA, CDR2 YSLEER. V was cut by 0 bases and J by 3 bases, with 12 bases left in between. The CDR3 DNA follows: TGCGCCAGCAGCCAAGATAGACAGTATCTCTACGAGCAGTACTTC. Translation: CASSQDRQYLYEQYF.

Only one count was recorded for this clone. J is TRBJ2-5 and V is TRBV27; TRBD2 agrees at 8 bases. CDR3 length equals 14 residues. CDR1 and CDR2 (germline): MNHEY, SMNVEV (reference sequence). V lost 5 bases and J lost 2; bases outside the gene matches: 4. The CDR3 region is CASSRRGAQETQYF. In DNA, the CDR3 is TGTGCCAGCAGTCGGCGGGGGGCGCAAGAGACCCAGTACTTC.

The V gene is TRBV19, the J gene TRBJ1-5; D unclear. The CDR3 covers 18 residues. With 2 bases removed from V and 0 bases from J, the gap between germline ends came to 17 bases. The germline V gene has CDR1 LNHDA and CDR2 SQIVND (reference sequence). The CDR3 bases are TGTGCCAGTAGTATACGGGCTGTTGAAGAGTATAGCAATCAGCCCCAGCATTTT. Translation gives CASSIRAVEEYSNQPQHF.

In this sample, this clone turned up once. This chain connects TRBV29-1 to TRBJ2-2; 8 bases are a match to TRBD1. This CDR3 has 16 amino acids. Germline loops: CDR1 SQVTM, CDR2 ANQGSEA. V dropped 7 bases and J dropped 6; count of bases not matched to a gene: 16. The CDR3 is CSAGGRSGGASGELFF. CDR3 nucleotide sequence: TGCAGCGCTGGAGGGCGCTCAGGGGGCGCCTCCGGGGAGCTGTTTTTT.

The V call is TRBV9, the J call TRBJ2-3; no firm D call. Trimming cost V 3 bases and J 10 bases, with 15 bases left between them. CDR3 length: 13 residues. CDR1 and CDR2 from the germline V gene are SGDLS and YYNGEE. The CDR3: CASSGTINPPQYF. The DNA of the CDR3 is TGTGCCAGCAGCGGGACCATAAATCCCCCGCAGTATTTT.

The chain uses TRBV28 and TRBJ1-3; D perhaps matches TRBD1 (5 bases). Trimming left V 3 bases short and J 2 bases short, with 11 bases between. Per germline, CDR1 MDHEN and CDR2 SYDVKM. The CDR3 consists of 15 residues. CDR3 sequence reads: CASSFNSGTGNTIYF. CDR3 coding DNA: TGTGCCAGCAGTTTCAACTCAGGGACTGGAAACACCATATATTTT.

V usage is TRBV11-3 and J usage is TRBJ2-2; the D is unclear. Trimming cost V 6 bases and J 2 bases, with 4 bases left between them. Per germline, CDR1 SGHNT and CDR2 YENEEA. The CDR3 contains 12 residues. Written as DNA, the CDR3 is TGTGCCAGCAGTGATAACACCGGGGAGCTGTTTTTT. As protein: CASSDNTGELFF.

This chain links TRBV9 with TRBJ1-5; D unresolved. V lost 3 bases and J lost 6, with 16 bases in between. Germline V gene data show CDR1 as SGDLS and CDR2 as YYNGEE. The CDR3 consists of 15 residues. Here the CDR3 reads CASSALTGEGQPQHF. The CDR3, as DNA: TGTGCCAGCAGCGCCTTGACCGGGGAAGGTCAGCCCCAGCATTTT.

The V and J genes are TRBV3-1 (or the pseudogene TRBV3-2) and TRBJ2-3; D gene unclear. Looked up from germline, CDR1 is LGHDT and CDR2 is YNNKEL (reference sequence). V lost 3 bases and J 6 bases, leaving 10 bases between the germline ends. This CDR3 is built from 13 residues. CDR3 in DNA: TGTGCCAGCAGCCACGCCACATACGATACGCAGTATTTT. Protein sequence: CASSHATYDTQYF.

This chain connects TRBV6-2 or TRBV6-3 to TRBJ2-2, with D perhaps matching TRBD2 (7 bases). The germline V gene has CDR1 MNHEY and CDR2 SVGEGT. The V end was cut by 5 bases, the J end by 5 bases, with 18 bases between. This CDR3 has 16 amino acids. The CDR3 bases are TGTGCCAGCAGTGGCTCGCGCGGGGGCGGAACCGGGGAGCTGTTTTTT. This gives the protein CASSGSRGGGTGELFF.

This clone was counted a single time. The chain carries TRBV7-3 and TRBJ1-1; 9 bases are a match to TRBD1. V lost 6 bases to trimming and J lost 2 bases; unmatched junction nucleotides: 4. The germline CDR1 and CDR2 sequences are SGHTA and FQGTGA. The CDR3 extends over 14 amino acids. The CDR3 here is CASRQGQGNTEAFF. Written as DNA, the CDR3 is TGTGCCAGCAGACAGGGACAGGGTAACACTGAAGCTTTCTTT.

The chain joins TRBV2 to TRBJ1-2; maybe TRBD1 (5 bases). The V gene's germline CDR1 is SNHLY and CDR2 FYNNEI. Trimming shortened V by 5 bases and J by 0 bases, and 10 bases separated the two germline ends. The CDR3 consists of 14 residues. The CDR3 loop is CASSPGLPNYGYTF. The CDR3 nucleotides read TGTGCCAGCAGTCCGGGACTACCTAACTATGGCTACACCTTC. The variable domain in full, with the rest retrieved from reference TRBV2 and TRBJ1-2, is EPEVTQTPSHQVTQMGQEVILRCVPISNHLYFYWYRQILGQKVEFLVSFYNNEISEKSEIFDDQFSVERPDGSNFTLKIRSTKLEDSAMYFCASSPGLPNYGYTFGSGTRLTVV.

CDR3 bases: TGTGCCAGCAGCTTAGTTATAGGGGACAATGAGCAGTTCTTC. It translates to CASSLVIGDNEQFF. The rearrangement links TRBV7-8 to TRBJ2-1, with D possibly matching TRBD1 (5 bases). V was clipped by 1 base and J by 5 bases, with 9 bases between them. Germline V gene sequence: CDR1 SGHVS, CDR2 FQNEAQ. The CDR3 sequence is 14 residues long.

This chain connects TRBV20-1 to TRBJ2-7; 7 positions agree with TRBD1. The CDR3 has 11 residues. Germline lookup yields CDR1 DFQATT and CDR2 SNEGSKA (reference sequence). CDR3 bases: TGCTCCGGGACAGAAGTCTACGAGCAGTACTTC. It codes for CSGTEVYEQYF.

The V call is TRBV7-9, the J call TRBJ2-1; 11 positions agree with TRBD2. The germline V gene encodes CDR1 SEHNR and CDR2 FQNEAQ (reference sequence). This CDR3 spans 16 amino acids. The junction had 11 bases not matched to a gene; V was cut back by 5 bases and J by 8 bases. CDR3 DNA: TGTGCCAGCAGCATACTAGCGGGGGACCTGTACGATGAGCAGTTCTTC. Amino acids: CASSILAGDLYDEQFF.

The rearrangement links TRBV21-1 to TRBJ2-7; the table's D call TRBD1 went unverified against the DNA. TRBV21-1 is a pseudogene segment. This CDR3 contains 14 residues. The CDR3 region has the DNA TGTGCCAGCAGCAAGGTCAGGTCCTCCTACGAGCAGTACTTC. This translates into CASSKVRSSYEQYF.

The CDR3 coding sequence is TGCGCCAGCAGAGGCATTGGTTCAACTAATGAAAAACTGTTTTTT. It translates to CASRGIGSTNEKLFF. The rearrangement uses TRBV5-1 and TRBJ1-4, with D unresolved. Germline lookup yields CDR1 SGHRS and CDR2 YFSETQ. Trimming removed 5 bases from V and 0 bases from J, with 11 bases in between. The CDR3 covers 15 residues.